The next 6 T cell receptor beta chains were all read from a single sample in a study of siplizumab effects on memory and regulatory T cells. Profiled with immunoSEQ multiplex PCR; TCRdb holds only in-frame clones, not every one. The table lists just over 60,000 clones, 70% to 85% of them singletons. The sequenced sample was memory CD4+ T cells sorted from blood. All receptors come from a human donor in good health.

The CDR3 region is CAWSTLGGQSFF. In DNA, the CDR3 is TGTGCCTGGAGTACCCTCGGGGGGCAGTCGTTCTTC. The rearrangement joins TRBV30 to TRBJ2-1; possibly TRBD2 for D (7 bases). The CDR3 has 12 amino acids. CDR1 and CDR2 from the germline V gene are GTSNPN and SVGIG (reference sequence). The V end lost 2 bases, the J end lost 15 bases, and 17 bases lay between the germline ends.

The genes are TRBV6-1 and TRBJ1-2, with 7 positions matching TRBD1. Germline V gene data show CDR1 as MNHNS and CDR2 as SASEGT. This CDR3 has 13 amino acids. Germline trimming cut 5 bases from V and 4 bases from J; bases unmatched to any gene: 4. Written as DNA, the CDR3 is TGTGCCAGCAGTCAATCAGGGGGCTATGGCTACACCTTC. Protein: CASSQSGGYGYTF.

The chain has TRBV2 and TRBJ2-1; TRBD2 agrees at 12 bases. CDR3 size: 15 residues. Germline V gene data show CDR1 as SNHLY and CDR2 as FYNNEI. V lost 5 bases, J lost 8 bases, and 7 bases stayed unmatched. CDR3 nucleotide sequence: TGTGCCAGCAGTTTCGGACTAGCGGGGTTCTATGAGCAGTTCTTC. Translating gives CASSFGLAGFYEQFF.

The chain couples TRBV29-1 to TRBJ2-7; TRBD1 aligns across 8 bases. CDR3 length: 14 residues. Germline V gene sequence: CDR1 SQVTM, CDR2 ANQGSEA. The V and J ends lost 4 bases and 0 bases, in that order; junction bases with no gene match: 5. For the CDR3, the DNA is TGCAGCGTTGCGGGGACAGGTAGCTCCTACGAGCAGTACTTC. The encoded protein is CSVAGTGSSYEQYF.

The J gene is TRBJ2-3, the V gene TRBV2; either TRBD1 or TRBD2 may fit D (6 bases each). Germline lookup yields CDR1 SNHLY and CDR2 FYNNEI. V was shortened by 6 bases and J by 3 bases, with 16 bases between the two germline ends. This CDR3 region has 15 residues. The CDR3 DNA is TGTGCCAGCAGCCCAGTAGGGGGGAAGACAGATACGCAGTATTTT. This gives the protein CASSPVGGKTDTQYF.

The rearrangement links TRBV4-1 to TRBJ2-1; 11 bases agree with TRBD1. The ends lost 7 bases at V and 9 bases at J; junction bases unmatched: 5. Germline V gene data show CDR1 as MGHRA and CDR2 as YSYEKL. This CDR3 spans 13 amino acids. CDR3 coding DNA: TGCGCCAGCACGGGACAGGGGGACGGTGAGCAGTTCTTC. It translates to CASTGQGDGEQFF.